This T cell receptor (beta chain) is from a study of control samples from healthy donors and cancer patients. Some clones are missing from TCRdb's copy, which holds only in-frame ones; the method was immunoSEQ multiplex PCR. The table shows 100,000 to 150,000 clones, with 92% occurring only once. This CDR3 has 16 amino acids. From germline, CDR1 is MGHRA and CDR2 YSYEKL. V lost 4 bases and J lost 12; bases outside the gene matches: 9. This TCR was sampled from a young man in good health. This chain links TRBV4-1 with TRBJ2-1, with 16 bases lining up with TRBD2. Sequenced: blood. The CDR3 loop reads CASSPSGLAGGRSQFF. CDR3 in DNA: TGCGCCAGCAGCCCCTCGGGACTAGCGGGGGGGCGGTCGCAGTTCTTC.